This T cell receptor (beta chain) was profiled in a study of response to subunit inactivated influenza vaccine. Findings of the study overall: Authors proposed each seasonal influenza vaccination draws in few new T cells.

This clonotype was seen just once. The antigen is unknown. MiXCR, run by TCRdb on the RT-PCR reads, gives a single entry per CDR3 protein. Seen here are about 300,000 distinct CDR3 sequences, around 22% observed once, and the top ten hold 10%. V trimming: 0 bases; J trimming: 1 base; junction bases outside the gene matches: 9. This CDR3 region has 18 residues. The source of this sequence is a man between 45 and 75 years old who received an inactivated influenza vaccine. This chain links TRBV23-1 with TRBJ2-3; TRBD1 matches at 8 bases. TRBV23-1 is filed as an ORF, its function uncertain. Sequencing was performed on PBMCs from blood, taken 21 months after vaccination. CDR3 residues: CASSQSITTGVCTDTQYF. The DNA of the CDR3 is TGCGCCAGCAGTCAATCTATAACGACAGGGGTCTGCACAGATACGCAGTATTTT.